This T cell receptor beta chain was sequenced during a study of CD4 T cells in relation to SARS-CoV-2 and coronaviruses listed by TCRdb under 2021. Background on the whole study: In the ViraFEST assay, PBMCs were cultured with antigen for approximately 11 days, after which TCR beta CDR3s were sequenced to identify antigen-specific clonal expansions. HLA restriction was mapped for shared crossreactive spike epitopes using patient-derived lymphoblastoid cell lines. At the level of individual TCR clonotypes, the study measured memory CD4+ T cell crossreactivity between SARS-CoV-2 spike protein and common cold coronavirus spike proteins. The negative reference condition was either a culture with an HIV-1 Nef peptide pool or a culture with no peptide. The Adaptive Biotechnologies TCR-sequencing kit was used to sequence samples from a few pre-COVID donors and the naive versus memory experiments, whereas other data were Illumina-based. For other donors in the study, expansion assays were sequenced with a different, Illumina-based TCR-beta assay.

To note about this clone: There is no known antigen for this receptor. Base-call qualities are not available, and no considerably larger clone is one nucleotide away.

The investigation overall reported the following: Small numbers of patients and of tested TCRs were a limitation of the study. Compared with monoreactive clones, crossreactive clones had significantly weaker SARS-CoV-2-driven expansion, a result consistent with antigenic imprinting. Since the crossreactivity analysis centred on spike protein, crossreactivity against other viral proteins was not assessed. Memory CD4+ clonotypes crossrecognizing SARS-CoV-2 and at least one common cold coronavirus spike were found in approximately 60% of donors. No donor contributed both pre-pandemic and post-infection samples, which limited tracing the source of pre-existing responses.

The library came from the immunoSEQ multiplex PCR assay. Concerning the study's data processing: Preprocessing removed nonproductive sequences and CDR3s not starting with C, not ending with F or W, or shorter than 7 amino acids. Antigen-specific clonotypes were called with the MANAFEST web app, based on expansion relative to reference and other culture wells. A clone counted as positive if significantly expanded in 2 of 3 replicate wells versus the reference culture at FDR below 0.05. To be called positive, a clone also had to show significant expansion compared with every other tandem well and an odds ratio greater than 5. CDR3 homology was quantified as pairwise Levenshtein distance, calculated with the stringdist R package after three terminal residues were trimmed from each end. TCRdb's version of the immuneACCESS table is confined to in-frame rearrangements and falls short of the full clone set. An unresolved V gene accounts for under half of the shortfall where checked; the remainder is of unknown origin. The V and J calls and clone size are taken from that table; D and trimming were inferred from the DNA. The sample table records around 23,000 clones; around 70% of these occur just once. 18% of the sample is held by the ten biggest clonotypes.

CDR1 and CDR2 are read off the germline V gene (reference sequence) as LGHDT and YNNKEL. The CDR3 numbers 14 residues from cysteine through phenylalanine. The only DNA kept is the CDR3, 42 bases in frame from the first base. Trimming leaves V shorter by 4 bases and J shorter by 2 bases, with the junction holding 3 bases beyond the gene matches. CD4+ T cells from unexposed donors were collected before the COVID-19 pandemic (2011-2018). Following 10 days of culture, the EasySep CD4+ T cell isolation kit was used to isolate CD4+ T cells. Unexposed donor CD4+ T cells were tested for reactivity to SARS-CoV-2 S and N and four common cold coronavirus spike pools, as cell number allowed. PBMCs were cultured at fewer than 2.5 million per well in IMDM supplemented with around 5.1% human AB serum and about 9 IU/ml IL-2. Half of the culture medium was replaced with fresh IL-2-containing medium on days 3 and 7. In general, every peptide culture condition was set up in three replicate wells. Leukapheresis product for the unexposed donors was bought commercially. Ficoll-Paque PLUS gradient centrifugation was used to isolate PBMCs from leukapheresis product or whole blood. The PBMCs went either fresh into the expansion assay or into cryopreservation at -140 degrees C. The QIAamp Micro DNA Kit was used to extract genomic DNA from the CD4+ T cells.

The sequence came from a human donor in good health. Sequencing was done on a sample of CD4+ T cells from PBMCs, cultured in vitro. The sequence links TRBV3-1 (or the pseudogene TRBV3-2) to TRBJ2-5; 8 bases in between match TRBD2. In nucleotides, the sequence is TGTGCCAGCAGCCCGGGACTAGGACAAGAGACCCAGTACTTC. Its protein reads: CASSPGLGQETQYF.